Below are 5 T cell receptor beta chains sequenced from a single sample in a study of T cell responses to AZD1222 COVID-19 vaccine (dated by TCRdb to 2020 to 2023). In light of the paper, this sample's time point label describes: about 28 days (+/-7) after the second vaccine dose. Receptor amplification or capture employed the immunoSEQ multiplex PCR assay. TCRdb limited this immuneACCESS table to in-frame rearrangements with V and J called. A share of clones is missing; checked studies link under half to unresolved V genes, and the rest is unexplained. Within this sample are approximately 140,000 clones, with around nine tenths of them counted one time only. The ten largest make up approximately 3% of the sample. This sample comprised peripheral blood, obtained 28 days after the second AZD1222 dose. The receptors shown here come from an adult who received the AZD1222 COVID-19 vaccine.

The chain recombines TRBV3-1 (or the pseudogene TRBV3-2) with TRBJ1-6; D unclear. The ends were cut back, 1 base at V and 12 bases at J, with 4 bases in the middle. The CDR3 has 11 amino acids. Germline-derived CDR1 and CDR2 are LGHDT and YNNKEL (reference sequence). CDR3 residues: CASSQGGPLHF. CDR3 DNA sequence: TGTGCCAGCAGCCAAGGTGGACCCCTCCACTTT.

The rearrangement joins TRBV19 to TRBJ2-7, with TRBD1 matching 11 bases. CDR3 size: 15 residues. Germline V lookup: CDR1 LNHDA, CDR2 SQIVND (reference sequence). J lost 2 bases, V lost 3 bases, and 3 bases had no gene match. The CDR3 coding sequence is TGTGCCAGTAGTATTGGGACAGGGGGGGCCTACGAGCAGTACTTC. Protein: CASSIGTGGAYEQYF.

V and J are TRBV19 and TRBJ2-1; D ambiguous. The V gene's germline CDR1 is LNHDA and CDR2 SQIVND (reference sequence). This CDR3 has 14 residues. V was pared by 7 bases and J by 0 bases, with 10 bases between. The CDR3 sequence: CASTFGGSYNEQFF. Written as DNA, the CDR3 is TGTGCCAGTACTTTCGGTGGCTCCTACAATGAGCAGTTCTTC. The full variable domain, rest sourced from reference TRBV19 and TRBJ2-1, is DGGITQSPKYLFRKEGQNVTLSCEQNLNHDAMYWYRQDPGQGLRLIYYSQIVNDFQKGDIAEGYSVSREKKESFPLTVTSAQKNPTAFYLCASTFGGSYNEQFFGPGTRLTVL.

The chain employs TRBV11-2 and TRBJ2-7; D may be TRBD2 (6 bases). The CDR3 loop spans 15 amino acids. Germline values: CDR1 SGHAT, CDR2 FQNNGV. Trimming took 1 base from V and 7 from J, leaving 17 bases between them. Here the CDR3 reads CASSLGHGGSREQYF. The CDR3 DNA reads TGTGCCAGCAGCTTAGGACACGGAGGGTCGCGGGAGCAGTACTTC.

This chain connects TRBV4-2 to TRBJ2-2, with TRBD1 matching 7 bases. Germline CDR1 and CDR2: LGHNA and YNFKEQ. There are 17 residues in the CDR3. V trimming: 0 bases; J trimming: 1 base; junction bases outside the gene matches: 5. CDR3 sequence: CASSQDRRGRNTGELFF. CDR3 bases: TGTGCCAGCAGCCAAGATAGAAGGGGGCGGAACACCGGGGAGCTGTTTTTT.